This T cell receptor beta chain was identified in a study of shared clonotypes between healthy human individuals. At the level of the study: A couple of female and a few male donors aged 18 to 49 were enrolled.

Researchers ran the assay at a deep level. Sequenced by immunoSEQ multiplex PCR; TCRdb stores in-frame clones only, minus some. The data show approximately 470,000 clones, with approximately 84% seen just once and about an eighth held by the top ten. The CDR3 sequence is 15 residues long. V was clipped by 3 bases and J by 4 bases; unmatched bases: 9. Germline loops: CDR1 SGHRS, CDR2 YFSETQ. This chain connects TRBV5-1 to TRBJ1-1, with 7 positions matching TRBD1. This clonotype was sampled from a woman in her forties in good health. Some clones in this sample may be carry-over from other donors' samples. The material sequenced was PBMCs. The CDR3, as DNA: TGCGCCAGCAGCTCTGAGGGGGCAAGGGGCACTGAAGCTTTCTTT. Protein product: CASSSEGARGTEAFF.